The T cell receptor (beta chain) described here comes from a study of shared T cell receptors in the human thymus. The V and J ends lost 1 base and 2 bases respectively, with 17 bases between them. The germline CDR1 and CDR2 sequences are MDHEN and SYDVKM. The CDR3 extends over 17 amino acids. Generated by immunoSEQ multiplex PCR, the TCRdb table keeps only in-frame clones and is missing some. The table includes around 68,000 clones, about 95% detected once. The clonotype originates from a human donor. V gene TRBV28 combines with J gene TRBJ2-5, with a possible D match to TRBD1 (6 bases). Material: thymocytes. CDR3 DNA sequence: TGTGCCAGCAGTTTATTAGGCCCAGGGGCTATACAAGAGACCCAGTACTTC. Protein sequence: CASSLLGPGAIQETQYF.